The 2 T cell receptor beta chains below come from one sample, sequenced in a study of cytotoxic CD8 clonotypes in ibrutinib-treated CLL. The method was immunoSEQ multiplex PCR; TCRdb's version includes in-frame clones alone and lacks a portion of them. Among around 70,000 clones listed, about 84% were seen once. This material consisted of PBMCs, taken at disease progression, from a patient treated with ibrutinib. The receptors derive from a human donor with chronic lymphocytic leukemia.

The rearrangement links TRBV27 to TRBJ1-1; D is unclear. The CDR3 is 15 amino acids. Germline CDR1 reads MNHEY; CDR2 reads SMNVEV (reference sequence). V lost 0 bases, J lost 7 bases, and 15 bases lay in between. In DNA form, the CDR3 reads TGTGCCAGCAGTTTATCCGTGGTAGACCGTGGTGAAGCTTTCTTT. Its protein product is CASSLSVVDRGEAFF.

The CDR3 DNA is TGTGCCAGCAGTTACCTCCTATCGGGCACAGATACGCAGTATTTT. Protein: CASSYLLSGTDTQYF. This rearrangement joins TRBV6-5 to TRBJ2-3; the D is unclear. CDR1 and CDR2 (germline): MNHEY, SVGAGI. Trimming cost V 2 bases and J 1 base, with 10 bases left between them. The length of the CDR3 is 15 residues.